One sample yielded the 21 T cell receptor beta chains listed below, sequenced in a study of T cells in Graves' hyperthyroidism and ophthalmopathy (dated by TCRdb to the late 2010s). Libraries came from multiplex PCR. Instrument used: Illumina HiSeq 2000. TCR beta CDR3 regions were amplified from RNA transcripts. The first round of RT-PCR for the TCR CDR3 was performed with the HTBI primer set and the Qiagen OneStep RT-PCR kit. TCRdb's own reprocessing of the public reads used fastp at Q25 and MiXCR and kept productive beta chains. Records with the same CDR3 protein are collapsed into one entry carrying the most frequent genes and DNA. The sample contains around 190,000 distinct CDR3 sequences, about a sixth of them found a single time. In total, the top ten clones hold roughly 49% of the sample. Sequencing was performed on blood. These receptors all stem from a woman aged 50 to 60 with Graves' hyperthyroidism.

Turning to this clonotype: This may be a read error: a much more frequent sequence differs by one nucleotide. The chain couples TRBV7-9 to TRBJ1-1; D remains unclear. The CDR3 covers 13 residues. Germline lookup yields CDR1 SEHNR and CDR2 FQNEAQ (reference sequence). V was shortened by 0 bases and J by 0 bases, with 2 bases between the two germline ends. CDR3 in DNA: TGTGCCAGCAGCTTAGCTATGAACACTGAAGCTTTCTTT. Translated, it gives CASSLAMNTEAFF.

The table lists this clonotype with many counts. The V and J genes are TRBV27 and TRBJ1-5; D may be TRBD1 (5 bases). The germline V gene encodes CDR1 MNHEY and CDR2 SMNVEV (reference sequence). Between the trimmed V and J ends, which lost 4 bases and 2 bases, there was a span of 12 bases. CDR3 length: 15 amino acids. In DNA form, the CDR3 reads TGTGCCAGCAGTTCCCCAGGGAAGGGCAATCAGCCCCAGCATTTT. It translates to CASSSPGKGNQPQHF.

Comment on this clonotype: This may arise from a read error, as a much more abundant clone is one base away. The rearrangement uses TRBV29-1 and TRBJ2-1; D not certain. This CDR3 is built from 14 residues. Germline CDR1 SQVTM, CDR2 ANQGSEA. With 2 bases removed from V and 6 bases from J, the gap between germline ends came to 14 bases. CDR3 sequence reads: CSVERPGWINEQFF. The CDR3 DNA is TGCAGCGTTGAAAGGCCAGGTTGGATCAATGAGCAGTTCTTC.

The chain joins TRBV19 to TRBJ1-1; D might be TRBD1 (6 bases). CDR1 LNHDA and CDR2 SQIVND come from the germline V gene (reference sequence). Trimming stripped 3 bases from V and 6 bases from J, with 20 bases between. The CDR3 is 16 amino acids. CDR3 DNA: TGTGCCAGTAGTATTTTGCCCGGACAGACCATAGCTGAAGCTTTCTTT. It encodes CASSILPGQTIAEAFF.

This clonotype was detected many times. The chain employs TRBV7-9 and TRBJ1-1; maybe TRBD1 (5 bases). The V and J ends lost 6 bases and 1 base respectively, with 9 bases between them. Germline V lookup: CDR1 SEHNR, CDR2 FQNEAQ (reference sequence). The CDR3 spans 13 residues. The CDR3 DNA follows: TGTGCCAGCAGTACCGGGGCGAACACTGAAGCTTTCTTT. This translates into CASSTGANTEAFF.

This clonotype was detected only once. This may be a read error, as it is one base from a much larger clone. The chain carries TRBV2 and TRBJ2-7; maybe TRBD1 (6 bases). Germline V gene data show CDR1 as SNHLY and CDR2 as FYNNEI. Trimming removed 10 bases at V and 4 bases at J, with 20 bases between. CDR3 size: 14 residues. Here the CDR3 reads CANSPRQGTYEQYF. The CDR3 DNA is TGTGCCAACTCCCCGAGGCAGGGGACGTACGAGCAGTACTTC.

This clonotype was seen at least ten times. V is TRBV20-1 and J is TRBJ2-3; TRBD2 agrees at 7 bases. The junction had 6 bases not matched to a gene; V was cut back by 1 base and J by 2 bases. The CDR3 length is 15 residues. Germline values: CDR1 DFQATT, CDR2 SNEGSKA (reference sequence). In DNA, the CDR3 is TGCAGTGCTAGAGTGGGGGAGGGCCTCACAGATACGCAGTATTTT. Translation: CSARVGEGLTDTQYF.

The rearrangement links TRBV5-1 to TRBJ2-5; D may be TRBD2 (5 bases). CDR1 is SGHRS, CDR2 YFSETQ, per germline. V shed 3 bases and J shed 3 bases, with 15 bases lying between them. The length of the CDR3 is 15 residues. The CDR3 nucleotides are TGCGCCAGCAGCTCCTTAGAGGGTACCAAAGAGACCCAGTACTTC. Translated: CASSSLEGTKETQYF.

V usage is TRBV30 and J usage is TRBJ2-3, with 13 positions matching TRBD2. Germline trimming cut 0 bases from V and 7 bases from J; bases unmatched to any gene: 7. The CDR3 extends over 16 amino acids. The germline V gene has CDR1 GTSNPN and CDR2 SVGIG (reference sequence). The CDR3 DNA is TGTGCCTGGAGTGTAATGGGGACTAGCGGGATGAATACGCAGTATTTT. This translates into CAWSVMGTSGMNTQYF.

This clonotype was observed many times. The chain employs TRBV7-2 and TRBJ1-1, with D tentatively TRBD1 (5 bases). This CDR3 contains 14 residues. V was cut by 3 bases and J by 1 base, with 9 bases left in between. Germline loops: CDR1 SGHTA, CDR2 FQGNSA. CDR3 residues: CASSLAGTNTEAFF. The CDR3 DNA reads TGTGCCAGCAGCTTGGCAGGGACGAACACTGAAGCTTTCTTT.

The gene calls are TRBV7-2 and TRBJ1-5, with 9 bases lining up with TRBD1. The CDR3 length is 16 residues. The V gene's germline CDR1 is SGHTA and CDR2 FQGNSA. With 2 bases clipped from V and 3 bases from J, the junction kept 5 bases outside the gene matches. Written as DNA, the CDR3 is TGTGCCAGCAGCTTAAGAGACAGGGGGACCAATCAGCCCCAGCATTTT. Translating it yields CASSLRDRGTNQPQHF.

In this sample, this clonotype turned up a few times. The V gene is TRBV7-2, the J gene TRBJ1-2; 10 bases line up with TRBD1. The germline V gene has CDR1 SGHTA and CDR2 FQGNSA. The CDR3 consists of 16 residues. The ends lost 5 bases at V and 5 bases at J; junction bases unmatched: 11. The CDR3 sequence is CASSLQTRDRGYGYTF. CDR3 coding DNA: TGTGCCAGCAGCCTACAAACCCGGGACAGGGGATATGGCTACACCTTC.

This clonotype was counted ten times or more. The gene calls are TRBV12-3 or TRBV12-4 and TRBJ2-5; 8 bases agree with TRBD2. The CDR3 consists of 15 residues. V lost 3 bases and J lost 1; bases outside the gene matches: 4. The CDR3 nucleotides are TGTGCCAGCAGTTTCACTAGCGGACTCCAAGAGACCCAGTACTTC. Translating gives CASSFTSGLQETQYF.

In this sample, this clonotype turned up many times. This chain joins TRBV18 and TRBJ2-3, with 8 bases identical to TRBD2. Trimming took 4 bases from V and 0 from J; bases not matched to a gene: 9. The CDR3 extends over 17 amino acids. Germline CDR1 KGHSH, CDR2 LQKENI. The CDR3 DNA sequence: TGTGCCAGCTCACTCCCTGGAGCGGGAGCGAGCACAGATACGCAGTATTTT. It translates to CASSLPGAGASTDTQYF.

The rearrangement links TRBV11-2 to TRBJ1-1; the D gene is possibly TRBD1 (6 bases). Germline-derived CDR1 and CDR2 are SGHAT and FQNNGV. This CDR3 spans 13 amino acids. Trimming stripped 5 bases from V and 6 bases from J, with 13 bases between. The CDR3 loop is CASSREGGAEAFF. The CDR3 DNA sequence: TGTGCCAGCAGCAGAGAGGGGGGGGCTGAAGCTTTCTTT.

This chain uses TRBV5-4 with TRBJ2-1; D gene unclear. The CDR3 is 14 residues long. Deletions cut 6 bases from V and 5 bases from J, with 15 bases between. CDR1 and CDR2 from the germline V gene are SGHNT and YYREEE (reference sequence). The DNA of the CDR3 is TGTGCCAGCACCGTCACCTTCCGTAACAATGAGCAGTTCTTC. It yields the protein CASTVTFRNNEQFF.

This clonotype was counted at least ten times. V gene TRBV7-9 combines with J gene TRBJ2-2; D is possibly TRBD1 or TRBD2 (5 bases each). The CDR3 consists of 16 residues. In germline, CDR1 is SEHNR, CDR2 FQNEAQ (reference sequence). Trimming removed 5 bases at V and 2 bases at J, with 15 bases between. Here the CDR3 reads CASSDRPGPNTGELFF. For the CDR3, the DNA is TGTGCCAGCAGCGACCGCCCGGGACCAAACACCGGGGAGCTGTTTTTT.

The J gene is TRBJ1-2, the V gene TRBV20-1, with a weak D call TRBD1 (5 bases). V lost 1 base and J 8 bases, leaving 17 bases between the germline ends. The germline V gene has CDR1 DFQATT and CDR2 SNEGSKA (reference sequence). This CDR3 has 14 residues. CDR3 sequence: CSARGDSGLGGYTF. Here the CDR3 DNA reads TGCAGTGCTAGAGGGGACTCGGGGCTTGGAGGCTACACCTTC.

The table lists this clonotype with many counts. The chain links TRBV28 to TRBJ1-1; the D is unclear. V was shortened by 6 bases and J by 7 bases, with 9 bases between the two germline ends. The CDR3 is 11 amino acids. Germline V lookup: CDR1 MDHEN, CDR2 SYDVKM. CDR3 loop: CASSLGSEAFF. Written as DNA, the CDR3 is TGTGCCAGCAGCCTCGGAAGTGAAGCTTTCTTT.

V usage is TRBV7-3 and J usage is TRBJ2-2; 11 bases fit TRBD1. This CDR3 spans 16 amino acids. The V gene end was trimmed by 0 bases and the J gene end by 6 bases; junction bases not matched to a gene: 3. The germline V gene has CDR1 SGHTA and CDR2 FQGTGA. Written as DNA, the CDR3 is TGTGCCAGCAGCTTAACCGGGACAGGGGGTCCCGGGGAGCTGTTTTTT. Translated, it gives CASSLTGTGGPGELFF.

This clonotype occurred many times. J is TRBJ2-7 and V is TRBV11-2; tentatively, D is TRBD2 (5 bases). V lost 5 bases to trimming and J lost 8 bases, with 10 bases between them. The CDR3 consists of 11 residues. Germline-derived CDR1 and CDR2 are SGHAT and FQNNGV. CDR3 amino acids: CASSPGVQQYF. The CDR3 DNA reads TGTGCCAGCAGCCCCGGGGTTCAGCAGTACTTC. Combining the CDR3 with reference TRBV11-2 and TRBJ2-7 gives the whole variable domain EAGVAQSPRYKIIEKRQSVAFWCNPISGHATLYWYQQILGQGPKLLIQFQNNGVVDDSQLPKDRFSAERLKGVDSTLKIQPAKLEDSAVYLCASSPGVQQYFGPGTRLTVT.